This T cell receptor (beta chain) was documented in a study of identical twins. Findings of the study overall: Partial confounding of zero-insertion analyses by invariant MAIT and iNKT cells was possible. The abundant beta clonotypes from cord blood had fewer insertions, and memory repertoires had none of this.

All of the donors were Caucasians in good health. CDR1 and CDR2 (germline): MNHEY, SMNVEV (reference sequence). CDR3 size: 15 residues. V gave up 6 bases and J gave up 2 bases; unmatched junction bases: 10. A universal primer site was added by template switching, and unique molecular identifiers were carried by the cDNA. MiXCR, applied by TCRdb to the 5' RACE reads, yields one record per CDR3 protein. The sample consists of around 570,000 distinct CDR3 sequences, 9% to 10% of them appearing once. For this clonotype: The antigen remains unidentified.

This sample also belongs to another study, concerning yellow fever vaccine responses in identical twins.

The sequenced sample consisted of PBMCs. The chain carries TRBV27 and TRBJ2-7; 7 bases are shared with TRBD2. This TCR came from a woman under 30 in good health. The CDR3 DNA is TGTGCCAGCAGGCCTGGGGGGACTAATCCCTACGAGCAGTACTTC. Translated, it gives CASRPGGTNPYEQYF.